The T cell receptor beta chain described here comes from a study of blood T cell repertoires in COVID-19. In the study overall: Some COVID-19 samples were acute and others convalescent; all came from the United States, Italy and Spain. Sources were T cells, B-cell-depleted T cells, or PBMCs; the material itself was cDNA or gDNA.

J gave up 3 bases and V 1 base, and 5 bases lay outside the gene matches. Germline lookup yields CDR1 KGHSH and CDR2 LQKENI. The CDR3 totals 16 residues. Authors' methods: Amplification of reference gene primers was used by the study to estimate nucleated cell counts. The assay was immunoSEQ multiplex PCR, and TCRdb's table has in-frame clones only and misses some. V and J calls and clone size are those listed in that table; D and trimming were worked out from the DNA. The table records 100,000 to 150,000 clones, over 65% of them present only once. The specimen sequenced was peripheral blood. The receptor was derived from a man in his sixties with acute or convalescent COVID-19. The V call is TRBV18, the J call TRBJ2-2, with 7 nucleotides matching TRBD2. CDR3 sequence: CASSPRGGKDTGELFF. DNA for the CDR3: TGTGCCAGCTCACCACGGGGGGGAAAGGACACCGGGGAGCTGTTTTTT.